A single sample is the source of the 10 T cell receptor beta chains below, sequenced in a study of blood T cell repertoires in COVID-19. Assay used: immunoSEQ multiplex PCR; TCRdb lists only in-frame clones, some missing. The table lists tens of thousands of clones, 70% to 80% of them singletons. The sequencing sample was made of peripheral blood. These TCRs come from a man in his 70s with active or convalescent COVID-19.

Written as DNA, the CDR3 is TGTGCCAGCAGCTTGACAGGGGCTGAGACAGATACGCAGTATTTT. This codes for CASSLTGAETDTQYF. This chain uses TRBV7-9 with TRBJ2-3, with 8 bases lining up with TRBD1. The CDR3 runs 15 residues. Germline trimming cut 3 bases from V and 3 bases from J; bases unmatched to any gene: 5. The germline gives CDR1 SEHNR, CDR2 FQNEAQ (reference sequence).

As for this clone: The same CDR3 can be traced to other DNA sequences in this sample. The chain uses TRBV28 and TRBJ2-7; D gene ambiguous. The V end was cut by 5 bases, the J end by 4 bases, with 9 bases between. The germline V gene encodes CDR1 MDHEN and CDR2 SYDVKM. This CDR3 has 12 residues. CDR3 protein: CASSSRVYEQYF. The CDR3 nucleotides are TGTGCCAGCAGTAGTAGAGTTTACGAGCAGTACTTC.

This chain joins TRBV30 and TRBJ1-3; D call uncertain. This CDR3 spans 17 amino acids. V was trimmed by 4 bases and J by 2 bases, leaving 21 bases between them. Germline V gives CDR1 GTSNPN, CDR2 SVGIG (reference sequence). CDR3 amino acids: CAWTPSVSASTGNTIYF. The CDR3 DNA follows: TGTGCCTGGACCCCCTCTGTGAGCGCGTCCACTGGAAACACCATATATTTT.

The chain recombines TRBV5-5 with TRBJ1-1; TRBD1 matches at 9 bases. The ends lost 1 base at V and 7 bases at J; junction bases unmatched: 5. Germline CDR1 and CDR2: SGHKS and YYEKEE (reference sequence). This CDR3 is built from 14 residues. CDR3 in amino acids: CASSLMTGGSEAFF. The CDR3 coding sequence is TGTGCCAGCAGCTTGATGACAGGGGGTAGTGAAGCTTTCTTT.

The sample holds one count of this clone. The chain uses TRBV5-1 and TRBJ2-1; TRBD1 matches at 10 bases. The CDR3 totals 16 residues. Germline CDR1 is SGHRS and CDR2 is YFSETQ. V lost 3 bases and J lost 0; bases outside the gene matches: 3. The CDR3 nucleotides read TGCGCCAGCAGCTACAGGACAGGGGGCTCCTACAATGAGCAGTTCTTC. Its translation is CASSYRTGGSYNEQFF. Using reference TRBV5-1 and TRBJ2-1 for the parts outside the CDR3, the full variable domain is KAGVTQTPRYLIKTRGQQVTLSCSPISGHRSVSWYQQTPGQGLQFLFEYFSETQRNKGNFPGRFSGRQFSNSRSEMNVSTLELGDSALYLCASSYRTGGSYNEQFFGPGTRLTVL.

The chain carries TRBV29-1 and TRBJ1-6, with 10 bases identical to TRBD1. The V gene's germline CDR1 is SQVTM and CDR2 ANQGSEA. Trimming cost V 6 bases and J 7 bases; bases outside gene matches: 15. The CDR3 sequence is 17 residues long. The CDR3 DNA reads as TGCAGCGTGGGGGAGGACAGGGGGAATGTTTTGAATTCACCCCTCCACTTT. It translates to CSVGEDRGNVLNSPLHF.

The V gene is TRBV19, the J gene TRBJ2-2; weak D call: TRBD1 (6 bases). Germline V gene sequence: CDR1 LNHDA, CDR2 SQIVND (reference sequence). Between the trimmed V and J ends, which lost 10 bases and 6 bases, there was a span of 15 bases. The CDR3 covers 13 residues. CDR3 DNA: TGTGCCACCGCGTTTACAGGGTCCGGGGAGCTGTTTTTT. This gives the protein CATAFTGSGELFF.

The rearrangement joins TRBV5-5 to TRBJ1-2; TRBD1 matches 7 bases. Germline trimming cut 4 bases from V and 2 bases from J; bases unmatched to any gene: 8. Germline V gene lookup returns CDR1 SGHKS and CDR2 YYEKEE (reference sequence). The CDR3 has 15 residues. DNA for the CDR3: TGTGCCAGCAGCCCAGGGACAGCCAGAAACTATGGCTACACCTTC. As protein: CASSPGTARNYGYTF.

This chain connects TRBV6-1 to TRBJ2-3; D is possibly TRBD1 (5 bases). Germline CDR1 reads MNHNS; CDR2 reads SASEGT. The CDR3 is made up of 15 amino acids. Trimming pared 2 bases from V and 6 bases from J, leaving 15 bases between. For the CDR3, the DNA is TGTGCCAGCAGTGAACGCGGCGCGGACACGGATACGCAGTATTTT. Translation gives CASSERGADTDTQYF.

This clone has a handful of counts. The CDR3 here is CASSQIVKETQYF. The CDR3 DNA reads as TGCGCCAGCAGCCAAATAGTGAAAGAGACCCAGTACTTC. The rearrangement links TRBV4-1 to TRBJ2-5; the D is unclear. Germline loops: CDR1 MGHRA, CDR2 YSYEKL. The CDR3 spans 13 residues. V dropped 2 bases and J dropped 3 bases, with 7 bases sitting between them.